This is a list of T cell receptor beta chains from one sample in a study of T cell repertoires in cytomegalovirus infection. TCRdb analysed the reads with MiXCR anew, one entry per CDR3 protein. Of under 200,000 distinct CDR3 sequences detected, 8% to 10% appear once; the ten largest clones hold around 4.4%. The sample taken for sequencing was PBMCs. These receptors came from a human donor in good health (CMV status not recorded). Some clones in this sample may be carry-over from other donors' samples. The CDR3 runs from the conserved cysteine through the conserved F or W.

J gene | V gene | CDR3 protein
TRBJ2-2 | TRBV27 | CASSSPGLAGPNTGELFF
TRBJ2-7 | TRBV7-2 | CASSLGFRTGREQYF
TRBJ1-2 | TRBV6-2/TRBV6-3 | CASSYSDAGNYGYTF
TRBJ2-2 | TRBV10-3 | CAISGSGTNTGELFF
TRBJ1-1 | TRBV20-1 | CSARRGRAGRLGTEAFF
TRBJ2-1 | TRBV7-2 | CASTISGGGWDEQFF
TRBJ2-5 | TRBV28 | CASSPQLSQGETQYF
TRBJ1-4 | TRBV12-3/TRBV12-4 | CASRRQGPGRLFF
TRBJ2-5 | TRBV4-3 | CASSYYQRAVETQYF
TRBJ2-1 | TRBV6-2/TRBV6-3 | CASKRGTSGRVSSYNEQFF